Reported below is one TCR beta chain. The antigen is unknown. TCR beta VDJ and CDR3 were profiled, and genomic DNA was the template. TCRdb redid the calling of the reads with MiXCR, one entry per CDR3 protein. This repertoire shows 150,000 to 200,000 distinct CDR3 sequences, around 45% found once; its top ten account for over 0.95%. This sample is drawn from a study of CD8+CD57+ T cells in acquired aplastic anemia. Across the whole study: When averaged, DNA from sorted CD4+ and CD8+ cells came to approximately 3.2 ug. Healthy donor CD4+ samples were sequenced to a depth that averaged roughly 10 million reads. Broader study findings: Patient and control CD8+ Simpson's diversity was not significantly different. The study identified roughly 29 CD8+ CDR3 sequences shared by patients and controls.

The germline V gene encodes CDR1 DFQATT and CDR2 SNEGSKA (reference sequence). V lost 2 bases, J lost 2 bases, and 4 bases stayed unmatched. There are 14 residues in the CDR3. This receptor was taken from a human donor in good health. The chain uses TRBV20-1 and TRBJ2-7, with 9 bases lining up with TRBD1. The sample comprised sorted CD4+, CD8+, or CD8+CD57+ T cells (not recorded which) from PBMCs. CDR3 in DNA: TGCAGTGCTAGACCGGGACAGGGTACCTACGAGCAGTACTTC. This codes for CSARPGQGTYEQYF.